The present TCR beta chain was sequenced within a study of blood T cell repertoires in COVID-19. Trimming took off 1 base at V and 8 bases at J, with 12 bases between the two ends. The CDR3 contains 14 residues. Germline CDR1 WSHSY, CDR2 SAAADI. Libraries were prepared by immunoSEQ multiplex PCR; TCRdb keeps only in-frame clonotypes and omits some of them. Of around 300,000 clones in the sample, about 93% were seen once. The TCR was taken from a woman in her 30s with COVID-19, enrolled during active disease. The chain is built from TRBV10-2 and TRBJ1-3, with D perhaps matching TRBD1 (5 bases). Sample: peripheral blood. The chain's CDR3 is CASSEFPGRDTIYF. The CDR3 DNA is TGCGCCAGCAGTGAGTTTCCAGGGAGGGACACCATATATTTT.